This is a list of T cell receptor beta chains from one sample in a study of T cell repertoires in cytomegalovirus infection. Which antigens these TCRs recognize remains unknown. TCRdb processed the reads anew with MiXCR; each CDR3 protein has one entry. Among about a million distinct CDR3 sequences listed, 30% to 40% were seen once. Sequenced here: cultured CD8+ T cells from PBMCs, sampled from culture after CMV antigen stimulation. Receptors were obtained from a human donor in good health (CMV status not recorded). Some clones in this sample may be carry-over from other donors' samples. The CDR3 runs from the conserved cysteine through the conserved F or W. The D gene is left open where the match is weak. Clone size is given for some rows only: seen once, a few or many times, or a class if the clone is expanded.

TGTGCCAGCAGTGAAACAGGGGGCTGGGAGACCCAGTACTTC,CASSETGGWETQYF,.,TRBD1,TRBJ2-5,TRBV12-3/TRBV12-4
TGTGCCAGCAGCTTAAAGTCAGGGAACACTGAAGCTTTCTTT,CASSLKSGNTEAFF,.,.,TRBJ1-1,TRBV7-3
TGTGCCAGCGCCCTTAACCCGAACACTGAAGCTTTCTTT,CASALNPNTEAFF,many,.,TRBJ1-1,TRBV7-3
TGTGCCAGCAGTTACTCGACTAGCGGGGGCTACCAAGAGACCCAGTACTTC,CASSYSTSGGYQETQYF,few,TRBD2,TRBJ2-5,TRBV6-5
TGTGCCAGCAGCCCTCCAGGACAGGAGCGTGGGTGGCCCCAGCATTTT,CASSPPGQERGWPQHF,many,TRBD1,TRBJ1-5,TRBV7-8
TGTGCCAGCAGTCTCACCACTTGGGGCAACAATGAGCAGTTCTTC,CASSLTTWGNNEQFF,few,.,TRBJ2-1,TRBV12-3/TRBV12-4
TGTGCCAGCAGTCTCCGAAACTATTCACCCCTCCACTTT,CASSLRNYSPLHF,.,.,TRBJ1-6,TRBV27
TGTGCCAGCAGTGCCACGCGGTTGGGAACCGGGGAGCTGTTTTTT,CASSATRLGTGELFF,few,.,TRBJ2-2,TRBV6-1
TGTGCCAGCTCCAAGGCCCCGGACAGGGACTCCTACGAGCAGTACTTC,CASSKAPDRDSYEQYF,few,TRBD1,TRBJ2-7,TRBV2
TGTGCCAGCAGTTACATGGGCGGTTTCACTGAAGCTTTCTTT,CASSYMGGFTEAFF,.,.,TRBJ1-1,TRBV6-2/TRBV6-3
TGTGCCAGCTCCCTTCGAGTGTCCAATCAGCCCCAGCATTTT,CASSLRVSNQPQHF,many,.,TRBJ1-5,TRBV12-3/TRBV12-4
TGTGCCAGCAGCTTAGCGATACGGCTGAACACTGAAGCTTTCTTT,CASSLAIRLNTEAFF,few,.,TRBJ1-1,TRBV7-2
TGTGCCAGCAGTGAAGCGGGCTGGACAGGAGGGTTAGAGACCCAGTACTTC,CASSEAGWTGGLETQYF,.,.,TRBJ2-5,TRBV6-1
TGTGCCACCAGGGGCCGGGACAGGGCTAACACTGAAGCTTTCTTT,CATRGRDRANTEAFF,few,TRBD1,TRBJ1-1,TRBV15
TGTGCCAGCAGTTCGGCGGTCGATGAGCAGTTCTTC,CASSSAVDEQFF,few,.,TRBJ2-1,TRBV6-1
TGTGCCAGCAGCTCGACTAGGGAAAAACTGTTTTTT,CASSSTREKLFF,.,.,TRBJ1-4,TRBV7-9
TGTGCCACCTTGACTAGCGGGTACAATGAGCAGTTCTTC,CATLTSGYNEQFF,.,TRBD2,TRBJ2-1,TRBV5-4
TGTGCCAGCAGTTTAACAGGGTTCCAAGGCTACACCTTC,CASSLTGFQGYTF,few,.,TRBJ1-2,TRBV27
TGTGTCAGCGGACAGGGTTCCTCTGGAAACACCATATATTTT,CVSGQGSSGNTIYF,.,TRBD1,TRBJ1-3,TRBV27
TGTGCCAGCAGTCGCGGGACAACCGATCAGCCCCAGCATTTT,CASSRGTTDQPQHF,few,.,TRBJ1-5,TRBV28
TGTGCCAGCAGTTCCACCGGGACAGGGAACGAGCAGTACTTC,CASSSTGTGNEQYF,few,TRBD1,TRBJ2-7,TRBV12-3/TRBV12-4
TGTGCCACCAGTGATTCCGACCCCGGACAGTCCTACAATGAGCAGTTCTTC,CATSDSDPGQSYNEQFF,.,.,TRBJ2-1,TRBV24-1
TGTGCTATCAGCCTACCGGGCAGATATGGGGCCAACGTCCTGACTTTC,CAISLPGRYGANVLTF,many,.,TRBJ2-6,TRBV7-9
TGTGCCAGCAGTTACTCGAAAGACAGGGTCGACGGGGAGCTGTTTTTT,CASSYSKDRVDGELFF,.,TRBD1,TRBJ2-2,TRBV6-8
TGCAGCGGCCGGGACGACCCCTACGAGCAGTACTTC,CSGRDDPYEQYF,.,.,TRBJ2-7,TRBV29-1
TGTGTCAGCAGCTTAGGTACAGGGGGCTACACTGAAGCTTTCTTT,CVSSLGTGGYTEAFF,few,TRBD1,TRBJ1-1,TRBV7-8
TGTGCTAGTGGTTTGACAGGACTAGCGGGGGGGAATGAGCAGTTCTTC,CASGLTGLAGGNEQFF,.,TRBD2,TRBJ2-1,TRBV12-5
TGTGCCAGCAGCCCCGCGGGGTCTCAGCAGTTCTTC,CASSPAGSQQFF,many,.,TRBJ2-1,TRBV7-6
TGTGCCAGCGGTCACCCGACTGAAGCTTTCTTT,CASGHPTEAFF,.,.,TRBJ1-1,TRBV12-3/TRBV12-4
TGTGCCAGCGCCCGGCGCTCTGGAAACACCATATATTTT,CASARRSGNTIYF,.,.,TRBJ1-3,TRBV27
TGTGCCAGCAGCCAACGGACAGATAACTATGGCTACACCTTC,CASSQRTDNYGYTF,.,.,TRBJ1-2,TRBV14
TGTGCCAGCTCAGGGATGAACACTGAAGCTTTCTTT,CASSGMNTEAFF,many,.,TRBJ1-1,TRBV11-1
TGTGCCAGCAGCCAACAGGGAAACACCATATATTTT,CASSQQGNTIYF,few,.,TRBJ1-3,TRBV7-9
TGTGCCAGCAGCCCCCCCCGGGACAGACTAGCGGGGGGCTTCAGCCGCTCCTACAATGAGCAGTTCTTC,CASSPPRDRLAGGFSRSYNEQFF,.,TRBD2,TRBJ2-1,TRBV7-9
TGCAGCGTTGAAGAAGACTCCCTGGTGGGTGACTACAATGAGCAGTTCTTC,CSVEEDSLVGDYNEQFF,.,.,TRBJ2-1,TRBV29-1
TGTGCCAGCAGTTTGTATACCTCTCATCAGCCCCAGCATTTT,CASSLYTSHQPQHF,few,.,TRBJ1-5,TRBV27
TGTGCTAGTGGTTTCCTAACCGCGACAGGTCTTAATTCACCCCTCCACTTT,CASGFLTATGLNSPLHF,few,.,TRBJ1-6,TRBV12-5
TGTGCCAGCAGTTACTCAACCTTACAGGGTCCAACAGATACGCAGTATTTT,CASSYSTLQGPTDTQYF,many,.,TRBJ2-3,TRBV6-2/TRBV6-3
TGTGCCAGCAGTGATATGGGTTACAATGAGCAGTTCTTC,CASSDMGYNEQFF,.,.,TRBJ2-1,TRBV6-1
TGCAGCGTTGGGTTTTACAGTGACAGACTGATTCCCTATGGCTACACCTTC,CSVGFYSDRLIPYGYTF,few,.,TRBJ1-2,TRBV29-1
TGTGCCAGCAGTCGGGGCCGGGTTCCTCCCACAGATACGCAGTATTTT,CASSRGRVPPTDTQYF,.,.,TRBJ2-3,TRBV7-9
TGTGCCAGCAGTTTCGGGATCGACCTCAATCAGCCCCAGCATTTT,CASSFGIDLNQPQHF,many,.,TRBJ1-5,TRBV6-2/TRBV6-3
TGCGCCAGCAGCCATGGAATTATAAAAGGACTAGCGGATCCCACCGGGGAGCTGTTTTTT,CASSHGIIKGLADPTGELFF,few,TRBD2,TRBJ2-2,TRBV4-3
TGTGCCAGCAGCGTAGAGAGCAGGGGGTTACTCACCGGGGAGCTGTTTTTT,CASSVESRGLLTGELFF,.,TRBD1,TRBJ2-2,TRBV9
TGCAGTGCTGGTACAGGGGGGACTAATGAAAAACTGTTTTTT,CSAGTGGTNEKLFF,.,TRBD1,TRBJ1-4,TRBV20-1
TGTGCCACCAGCAGAGATAGGACACCCGAAAACATTCAGTACTTC,CATSRDRTPENIQYF,.,.,TRBJ2-4,TRBV15
TGTGCCAGCAGCTCAGCTGGGGCCAACACCGGGGAGCTGTTTTTT,CASSSAGANTGELFF,.,.,TRBJ2-2,TRBV7-6
TGTGCCAGCAGAGGGGGGGCCAAGAACACTGAAGCTTTCTTT,CASRGGAKNTEAFF,.,.,TRBJ1-1,TRBV7-9
TGTGCCAGCAGCGTAGAGTCCAGGGGGGCGGGGGCTGGGACTGAAGCTTTCTTT,CASSVESRGAGAGTEAFF,.,TRBD1,TRBJ1-1,TRBV9
TGTGTCAGCAGCTTAGCATTGGGGAATGAGCAGTTCTTC,CVSSLALGNEQFF,.,.,TRBJ2-1,TRBV7-4
TGTGCCACCAGAGTAAGCGGGGGCGCACCCTACGAGCAGTACTTC,CATRVSGGAPYEQYF,.,TRBD2,TRBJ2-7,TRBV24-1
TGTGCCAGCAGCGCCCGGACAGGGGGTGAAAACATTCAGTACTTC,CASSARTGGENIQYF,.,TRBD1,TRBJ2-4,TRBV7-6
TGTGCCAGCAGTTTATCGGCCGGGAGGGTCCCATTTTCAGATACGCAGTATTTT,CASSLSAGRVPFSDTQYF,few,TRBD2,TRBJ2-3,TRBV27
TGTGCCAGCAGGCCCATCGTTAGGCATGAGCAGTTCTTC,CASRPIVRHEQFF,.,.,TRBJ2-1,TRBV12-3/TRBV12-4
TGTGCCAGCAGTGAATATTTTGGTTCCGGGACAGTCGGCACCGGGGAGCTGTTTTTT,CASSEYFGSGTVGTGELFF,.,TRBD1,TRBJ2-2,TRBV25-1